This T cell receptor beta chain stems from a study of OX40 agonist ivuxolimab in advanced cancers. Across the study: Ivuxolimab is a fully human IgG2 antibody that activates OX40 (CD134).

Study-wide results and limits: Averaged across samples, CD8+ T cells carried more expanded clones than CD4+ did.

Autoimmune disease history or systemic immunosuppression led to patient exclusion. Comment on this clone: Its antigen is unknown.

Clones were sequenced by immunoSEQ multiplex PCR, and TCRdb holds only the in-frame ones, with some missing. There are some 40,000 clones in the sample; 60% to 85% occur only once, and 7.5% to 10% lies in the top ten. The CDR3 contains 15 residues. The germline V gene has CDR1 GTSNPN and CDR2 SVGIG (reference sequence). V lost 2 bases and J lost 5; bases outside the gene matches: 7. The J gene is TRBJ1-5, the V gene TRBV30; 9 bases agree with TRBD1. The input for sequencing was CD4+ or CD8+ T cells sorted from blood, taken in a trial of the OX40 agonist ivuxolimab. The clonotype comes from an adult with an advanced solid tumor such as melanoma, head and neck, liver or kidney cancer. The CDR3, as DNA: TGTGCCTGGAGTCCTGACAGGGGGAGGGATCAGCCCCAGCATTTT. Translation: CAWSPDRGRDQPQHF.